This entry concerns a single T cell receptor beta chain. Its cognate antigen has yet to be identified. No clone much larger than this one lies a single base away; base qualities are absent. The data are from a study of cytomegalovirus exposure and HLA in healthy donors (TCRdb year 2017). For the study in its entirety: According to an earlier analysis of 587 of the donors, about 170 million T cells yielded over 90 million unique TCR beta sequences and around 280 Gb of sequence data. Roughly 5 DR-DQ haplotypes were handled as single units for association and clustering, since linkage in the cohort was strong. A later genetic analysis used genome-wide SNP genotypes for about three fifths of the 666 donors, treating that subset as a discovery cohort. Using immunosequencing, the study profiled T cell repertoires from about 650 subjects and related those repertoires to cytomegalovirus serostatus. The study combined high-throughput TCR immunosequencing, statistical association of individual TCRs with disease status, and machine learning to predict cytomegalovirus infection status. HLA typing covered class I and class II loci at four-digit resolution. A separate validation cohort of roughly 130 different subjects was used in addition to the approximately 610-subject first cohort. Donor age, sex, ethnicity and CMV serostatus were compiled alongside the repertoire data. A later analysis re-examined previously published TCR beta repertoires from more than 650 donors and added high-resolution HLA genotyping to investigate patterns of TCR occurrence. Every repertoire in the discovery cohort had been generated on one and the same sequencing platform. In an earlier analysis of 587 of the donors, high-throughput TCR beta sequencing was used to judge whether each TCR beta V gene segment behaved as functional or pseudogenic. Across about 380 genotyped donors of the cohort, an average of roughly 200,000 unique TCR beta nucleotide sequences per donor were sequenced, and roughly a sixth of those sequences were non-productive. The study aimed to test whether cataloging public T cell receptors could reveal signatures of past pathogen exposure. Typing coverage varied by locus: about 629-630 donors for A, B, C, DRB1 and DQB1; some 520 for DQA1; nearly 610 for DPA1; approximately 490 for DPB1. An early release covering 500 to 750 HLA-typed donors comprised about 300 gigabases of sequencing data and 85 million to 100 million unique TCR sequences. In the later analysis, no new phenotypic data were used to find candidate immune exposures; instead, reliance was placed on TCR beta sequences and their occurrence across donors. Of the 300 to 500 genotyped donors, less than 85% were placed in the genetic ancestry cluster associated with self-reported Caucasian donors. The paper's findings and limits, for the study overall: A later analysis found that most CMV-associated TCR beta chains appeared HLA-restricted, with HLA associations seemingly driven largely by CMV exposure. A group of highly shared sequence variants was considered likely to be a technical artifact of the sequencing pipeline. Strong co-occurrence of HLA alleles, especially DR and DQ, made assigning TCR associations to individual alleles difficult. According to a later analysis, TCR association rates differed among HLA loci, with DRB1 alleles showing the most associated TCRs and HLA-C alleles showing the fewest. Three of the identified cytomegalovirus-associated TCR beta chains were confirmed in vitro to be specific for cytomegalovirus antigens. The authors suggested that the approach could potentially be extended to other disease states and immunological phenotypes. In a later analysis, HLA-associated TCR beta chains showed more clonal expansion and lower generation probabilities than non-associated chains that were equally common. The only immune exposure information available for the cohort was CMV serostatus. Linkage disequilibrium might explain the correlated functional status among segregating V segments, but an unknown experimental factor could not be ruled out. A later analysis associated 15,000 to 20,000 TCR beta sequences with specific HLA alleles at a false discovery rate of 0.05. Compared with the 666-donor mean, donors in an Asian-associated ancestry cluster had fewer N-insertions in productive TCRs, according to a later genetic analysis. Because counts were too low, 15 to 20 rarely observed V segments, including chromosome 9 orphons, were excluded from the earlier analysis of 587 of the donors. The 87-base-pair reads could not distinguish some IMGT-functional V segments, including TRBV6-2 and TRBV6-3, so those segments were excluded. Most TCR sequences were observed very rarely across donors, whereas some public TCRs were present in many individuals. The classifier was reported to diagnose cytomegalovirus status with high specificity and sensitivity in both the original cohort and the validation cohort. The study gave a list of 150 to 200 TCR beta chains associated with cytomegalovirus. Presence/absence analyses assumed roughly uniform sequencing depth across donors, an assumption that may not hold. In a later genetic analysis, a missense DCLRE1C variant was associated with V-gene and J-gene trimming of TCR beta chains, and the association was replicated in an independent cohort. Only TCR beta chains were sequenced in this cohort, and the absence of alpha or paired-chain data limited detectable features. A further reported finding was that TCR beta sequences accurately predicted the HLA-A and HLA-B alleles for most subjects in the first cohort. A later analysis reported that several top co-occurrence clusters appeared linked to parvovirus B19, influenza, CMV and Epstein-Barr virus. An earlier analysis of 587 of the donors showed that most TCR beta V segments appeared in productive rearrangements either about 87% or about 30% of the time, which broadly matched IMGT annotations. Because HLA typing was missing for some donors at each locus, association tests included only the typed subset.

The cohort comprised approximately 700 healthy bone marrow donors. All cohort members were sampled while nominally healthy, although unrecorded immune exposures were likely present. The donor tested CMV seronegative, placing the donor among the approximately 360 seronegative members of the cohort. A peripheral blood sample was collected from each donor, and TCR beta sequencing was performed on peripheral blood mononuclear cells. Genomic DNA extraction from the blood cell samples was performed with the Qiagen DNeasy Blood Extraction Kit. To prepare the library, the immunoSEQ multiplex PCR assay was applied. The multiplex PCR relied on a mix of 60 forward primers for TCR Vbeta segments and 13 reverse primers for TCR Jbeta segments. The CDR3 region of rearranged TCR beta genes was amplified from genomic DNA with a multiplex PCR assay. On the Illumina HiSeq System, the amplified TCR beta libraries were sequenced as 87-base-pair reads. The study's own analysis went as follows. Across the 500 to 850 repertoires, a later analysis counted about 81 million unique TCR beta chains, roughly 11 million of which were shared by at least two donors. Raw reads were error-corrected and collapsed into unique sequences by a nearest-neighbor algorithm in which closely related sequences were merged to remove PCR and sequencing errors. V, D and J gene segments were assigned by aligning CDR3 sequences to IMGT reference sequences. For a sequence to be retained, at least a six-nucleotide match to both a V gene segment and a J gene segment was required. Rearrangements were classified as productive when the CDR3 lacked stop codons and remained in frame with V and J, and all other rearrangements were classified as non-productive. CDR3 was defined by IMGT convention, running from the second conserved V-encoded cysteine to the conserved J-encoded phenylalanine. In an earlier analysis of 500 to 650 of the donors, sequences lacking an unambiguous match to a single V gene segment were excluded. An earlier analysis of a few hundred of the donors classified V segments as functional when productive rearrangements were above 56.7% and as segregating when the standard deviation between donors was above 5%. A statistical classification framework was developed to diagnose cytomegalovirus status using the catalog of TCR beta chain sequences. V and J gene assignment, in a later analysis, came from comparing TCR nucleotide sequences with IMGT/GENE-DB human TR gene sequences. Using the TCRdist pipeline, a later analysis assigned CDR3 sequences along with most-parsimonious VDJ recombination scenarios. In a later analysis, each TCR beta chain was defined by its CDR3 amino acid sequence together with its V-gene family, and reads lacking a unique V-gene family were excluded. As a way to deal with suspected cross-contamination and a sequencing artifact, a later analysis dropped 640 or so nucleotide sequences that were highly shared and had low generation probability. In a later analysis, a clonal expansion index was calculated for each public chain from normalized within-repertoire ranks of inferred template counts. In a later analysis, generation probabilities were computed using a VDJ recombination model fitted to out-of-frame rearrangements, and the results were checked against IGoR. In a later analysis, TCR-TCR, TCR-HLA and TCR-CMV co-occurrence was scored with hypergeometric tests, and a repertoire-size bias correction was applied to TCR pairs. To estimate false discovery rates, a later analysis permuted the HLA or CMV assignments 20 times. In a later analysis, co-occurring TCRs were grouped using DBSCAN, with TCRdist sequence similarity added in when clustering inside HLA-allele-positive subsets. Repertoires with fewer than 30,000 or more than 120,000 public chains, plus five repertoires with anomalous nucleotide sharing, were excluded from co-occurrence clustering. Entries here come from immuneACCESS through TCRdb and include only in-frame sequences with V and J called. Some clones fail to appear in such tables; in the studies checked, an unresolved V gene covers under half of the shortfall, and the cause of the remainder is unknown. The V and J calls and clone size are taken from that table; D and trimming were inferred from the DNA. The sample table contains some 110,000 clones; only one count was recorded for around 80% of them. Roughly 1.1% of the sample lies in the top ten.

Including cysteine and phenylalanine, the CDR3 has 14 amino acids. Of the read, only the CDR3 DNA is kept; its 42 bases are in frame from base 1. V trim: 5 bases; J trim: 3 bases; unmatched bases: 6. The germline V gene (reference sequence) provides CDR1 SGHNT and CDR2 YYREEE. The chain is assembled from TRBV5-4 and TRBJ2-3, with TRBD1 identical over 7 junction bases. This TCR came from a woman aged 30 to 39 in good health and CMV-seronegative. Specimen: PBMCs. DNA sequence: TGTGCCAGCAGACCTGACAGGGCTACAGATACGCAGTATTTT. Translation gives CASRPDRATDTQYF.